The 30 T cell receptor beta chains reported below all come from one sample, sequenced in a study of blood T cell repertoires in COVID-19. Clones were sequenced by immunoSEQ multiplex PCR, and TCRdb holds only the in-frame ones, with some missing. The top ten hold around 3% of the sample, which has about 370,000 clones, 70% to 90% seen once. The sequenced sample was peripheral blood. These receptors were obtained from a woman in her 30s with COVID-19, enrolled during active disease.

The rearrangement uses TRBV9 and TRBJ1-2, with no clear D. The V gene lost 3 bases and the J gene lost 7 bases, with 22 bases spanning the gap. The CDR3 is 16 residues long. CDR1 SGDLS and CDR2 YYNGEE come from the germline V gene. The CDR3 loop is CASSGVWQRGMVGYTF. CDR3 nucleotides: TGTGCCAGCAGCGGTGTGTGGCAGCGTGGAATGGTTGGCTACACCTTC. Based on the CDR3 plus reference TRBV9 and TRBJ1-2, the full variable domain is DSGVTQTPKHLITATGQRVTLRCSPRSGDLSVYWYQQSLDQGLQFLIQYYNGEERAKGNILERFSAQQFPDLHSELNLSSLELGDSALYFCASSGVWQRGMVGYTFGSGTRLTVV.

This chain uses TRBV27 with TRBJ2-7, with TRBD2 matching over 10 bases. The junction had 6 bases not matched to a gene; V was cut back by 5 bases and J by 2 bases. The CDR3 has 15 amino acids. In germline, CDR1 is MNHEY, CDR2 SMNVEV (reference sequence). CDR3 bases: TGTGCCAGCAGTCTAGCGGGAGACGCTGCCTACGAGCAGTACGTC. This translates into CASSLAGDAAYEQYV.

The rearrangement joins TRBV11-2 to TRBJ2-5; D is unclear. The CDR3 contains 14 residues. Germline CDR1 and CDR2: SGHAT and FQNNGV. The germline V and J ends were trimmed by 7 bases and 1 base, with 13 bases remaining between them. CDR3 sequence (DNA): TGTGCCAGCAACCGCAGGATAAGCCAAGAGACCCAGTACTTC. This codes for CASNRRISQETQYF.

The J gene is TRBJ2-3, the V gene TRBV4-2; 7 positions agree with TRBD2. The trim removed 3 bases at V and 0 bases at J, leaving 9 bases unmatched. The germline V gene has CDR1 LGHNA and CDR2 YNFKEQ. The CDR3 consists of 17 residues. CDR3 bases: TGTGCCAGCAGCCACACCTGGGACTATACTAGCACAGATACGCAGTATTTT. Protein sequence: CASSHTWDYTSTDTQYF.

With regard to this clone: Other DNA sequences in this specimen translate into the identical CDR3. V and J are TRBV5-4 and TRBJ2-1, with TRBD1 matching over 7 bases. CDR1 SGHNT and CDR2 YYREEE come from the germline V gene (reference sequence). CDR3 length: 14 residues. Trimming cost V 4 bases and J 3 bases; bases outside gene matches: 4. CDR3 in amino acids: CASSPRDSYNEQFF. CDR3 coding DNA: TGTGCCAGCAGCCCCCGGGACAGCTACAATGAGCAGTTCTTC. Variable domain in full (rest from reference TRBV5-4 and TRBJ2-1): ETGVTQSPTHLIKTRGQQVTLRCSSQSGHNTVSWYQQALGQGPQFIFQYYREEENGRGNFPPRFSGLQFPNYSSELNVNALELDDSALYLCASSPRDSYNEQFFGPGTRLTVL.

The V gene is TRBV27, the J gene TRBJ2-7; 9 bases line up with TRBD1. After removal of 3 bases from V and 2 bases from J, the junction contained 5 bases not matched to a gene. The CDR3 sequence is 15 residues long. In germline, CDR1 is MNHEY, CDR2 SMNVEV (reference sequence). CDR3 sequence: CASSFAGTGTYEQYV. CDR3 nucleotides: TGTGCCAGCAGTTTTGCCGGGACAGGGACCTACGAGCAGTACGTC.

The chain joins TRBV9 to TRBJ1-1; TRBD1 aligns across 7 bases. The CDR3 is 14 amino acids. V was clipped by 2 bases and J by 4 bases; unmatched bases: 5. Germline V gene sequence: CDR1 SGDLS, CDR2 YYNGEE. The CDR3 here is CASSVVQGLTEAFF. The CDR3 nucleotides read TGTGCCAGCAGCGTCGTACAGGGGCTCACTGAAGCTTTCTTT. Variable domain in full (rest from reference TRBV9 and TRBJ1-1): DSGVTQTPKHLITATGQRVTLRCSPRSGDLSVYWYQQSLDQGLQFLIQYYNGEERAKGNILERFSAQQFPDLHSELNLSSLELGDSALYFCASSVVQGLTEAFFGQGTRLTVV.

This rearrangement joins TRBV7-2 to TRBJ2-7; TRBD1 matches at 7 bases. The length of the CDR3 is 14 residues. The junction had 2 bases not matched to a gene; V was cut back by 1 base and J by 2 bases. Germline V lookup: CDR1 SGHTA, CDR2 FQGNSA. The CDR3 sequence: CASSLGGQPYEQYF. CDR3 sequence (DNA): TGTGCCAGCAGCTTAGGGGGACAGCCCTACGAGCAGTACTTC.

This chain joins TRBV27 and TRBJ1-6; 10 bases are a match to TRBD1. The V and J ends lost 6 bases and 3 bases, in that order; junction bases with no gene match: 5. CDR1 is MNHEY and CDR2 is SMNVEV in the germline V gene (reference sequence). The CDR3 extends over 16 amino acids. CDR3 coding DNA: TGTGCCAGCAGGAGGGGACAGGGGCTCTATAATTCACCCCTCCACTTT. As protein: CASRRGQGLYNSPLHF.

The rearrangement uses TRBV7-9 and TRBJ1-2; 9 nucleotides match TRBD1. V lost 2 bases, J lost 6 bases, and 4 bases stayed unmatched. The CDR3 totals 14 residues. CDR1 is SEHNR, CDR2 FQNEAQ, per germline (reference sequence). Here the CDR3 reads CASSLPWTGDGYTF. The CDR3 region has the DNA TGTGCCAGCAGCTTACCCTGGACAGGGGATGGCTACACCTTC.

A single count supports this clone. This sequence joins TRBV2 and TRBJ2-7, with TRBD2 identical over 13 bases. V gave up 5 bases and J gave up 2 bases; unmatched junction bases: 6. The CDR3 loop spans 16 amino acids. Germline V CDR1 and CDR2: SNHLY, FYNNEI. CDR3 protein: CASSRTSGGPAYEQYF. Here the CDR3 DNA reads TGTGCCAGCAGTCGGACTAGCGGGGGCCCAGCCTACGAGCAGTACTTC.

This chain uses TRBV6-1 with TRBJ2-2, with D possibly being TRBD2 (5 bases). Germline V CDR1 and CDR2: MNHNS, SASEGT. The CDR3 totals 16 residues. The V and J ends lost 4 bases and 0 bases respectively, with 12 bases between them. CDR3 in DNA: TGTGCCAGCAGTGTTGTGCGGGCCGCGAACACCGGGGAGCTGTTTTTT. It encodes CASSVVRAANTGELFF.

The rearrangement uses TRBV6-1 and TRBJ1-3; the D is unclear. This CDR3 is 14 amino acids long. Germline values: CDR1 MNHNS, CDR2 SASEGT. Trimming left V 3 bases short and J 5 bases short, with 11 bases between. The CDR3 sequence is CASSESGSRNTIYF. The CDR3 region has the DNA TGTGCCAGCAGTGAGTCCGGGTCGAGAAACACCATATATTTT.

The gene calls are TRBV4-1 and TRBJ2-6; TRBD1 might be the D (5 bases). Trimming took off 0 bases at V and 2 bases at J, with 8 bases between the two ends. CDR1 and CDR2 from the germline V gene are MGHRA and YSYEKL. This CDR3 has 16 residues. The CDR3 coding sequence is TGCGCCAGCAGCCAAGACTCCAGGGCTGGGGCCAACGTCCTGACTTTC. Residues: CASSQDSRAGANVLTF.

The chain recombines TRBV7-8 with TRBJ2-5; D might be TRBD1 (5 bases). V gave up 2 bases and J gave up 2 bases, with 15 bases separating them. Germline-derived CDR1 and CDR2 are SGHVS and FQNEAQ. CDR3 length equals 16 residues. This CDR3 reads CASSLRPVDNQETQYF. CDR3 sequence (DNA): TGTGCCAGCAGCTTAAGGCCCGTGGACAATCAAGAGACCCAGTACTTC.

The V and J genes are TRBV18 and TRBJ2-1; 8 nucleotides match TRBD1. From germline, CDR1 is KGHSH and CDR2 LQKENI. The CDR3 length is 12 residues. J gave up 9 bases and V 5 bases, and 3 bases lay outside the gene matches. CDR3: CASSDRGSEQFF. CDR3 coding DNA: TGTGCCAGCTCAGACAGGGGCAGTGAGCAGTTCTTC.

The chain recombines TRBV4-1 with TRBJ1-5; unclear D gene. With 4 bases removed from V and 0 bases from J, the gap between germline ends came to 10 bases. CDR1 and CDR2 from the germline V gene are MGHRA and YSYEKL. The CDR3 covers 15 residues. The CDR3 loop reads CASSLMTNSNQPQHF. The DNA for the CDR3 is TGCGCCAGCAGCCTCATGACAAATAGCAATCAGCCCCAGCATTTT.

The chain is built from TRBV13 and TRBJ2-3; 9 bases are shared with TRBD1. The CDR3 is 15 residues long. Germline loops: CDR1 PRHDT, CDR2 FYEKMQ (reference sequence). V lost 2 bases to trimming and J lost 7 bases; unmatched junction nucleotides: 7. CDR3: CASSLLGQGSNTQYF. The CDR3 coding sequence is TGTGCCAGCAGCTTACTGGGACAGGGAAGTAATACGCAGTATTTT.

CDR3 protein: CASARKGVGETQYF. CDR3 DNA sequence: TGTGCCAGCGCTCGAAAGGGAGTCGGGGAGACCCAGTACTTC. The genes are TRBV11-3 and TRBJ2-5; a weak D match, TRBD2 (5 bases). V lost 8 bases, J lost 5 bases, and 18 bases lay in between. CDR1 and CDR2 (germline): SGHNT, YENEEA. The CDR3 runs to 14 residues. The variable domain in full, completed from reference TRBV11-3 and TRBJ2-5, reads EAGVVQSPRYKIIEKKQPVAFWCNPISGHNTLYWYLQNLGQGPELLIRYENEEAVDDSQLPKDRFSAERLKGVDSTLKIQPAELGDSAVYLCASARKGVGETQYFGPGTRLLVL.

V usage is TRBV7-8 and J usage is TRBJ2-2, with 8 bases that match TRBD2. The germline CDR1 and CDR2 sequences are SGHVS and FQNEAQ. The CDR3 has 15 residues. The J segment lost 5 bases and the V segment lost 5 bases, leaving 7 bases of the junction unmatched. CDR3 amino acids: CASSPRTSQTGELFF. Written as DNA, the CDR3 is TGTGCCAGCAGCCCCCGGACTAGCCAGACCGGGGAGCTGTTTTTT.

The table lists this clone with a few counts. This rearrangement joins TRBV7-8 to TRBJ1-5; D unresolved. Germline V gives CDR1 SGHVS, CDR2 FQNEAQ. The V end was cut by 5 bases, the J end by 0 bases, with 5 bases between. The length of the CDR3 is 13 residues. The CDR3 sequence: CASSPLSNQPQHF. The CDR3 nucleotides read TGTGCCAGCAGCCCCCTTAGCAATCAGCCCCAGCATTTT.

The gene calls are TRBV11-2 and TRBJ2-7; D unresolved. The CDR3 runs 14 residues. Germline V gives CDR1 SGHAT, CDR2 FQNNGV. The V end lost 4 bases, the J end lost 2 bases, and 12 bases lay between the germline ends. The CDR3 sequence is CASSSPLLPYEQYV. DNA of the CDR3: TGTGCCAGCAGCTCGCCACTACTTCCCTACGAGCAGTACGTC.

The chain uses TRBV10-1 and TRBJ1-1; TRBD1 is a possible D gene (6 bases). The V gene lost 5 bases and the J gene lost 1 base, with 11 bases spanning the gap. The CDR3 sequence is 14 residues long. Germline lookup yields CDR1 WNHNN and CDR2 SYGVQD (reference sequence). The CDR3 reads CASSRTVGNTEAFF. The CDR3 bases are TGCGCCAGCAGTCGGACAGTGGGGAACACTGAAGCTTTCTTT.

This clone was detected only once. This chain uses TRBV5-6 with TRBJ2-1, with a possible D match to TRBD2 (6 bases). Trimming stripped 4 bases from V and 3 bases from J, with 17 bases between. In germline, CDR1 is SGHDT, CDR2 YYEEEE. The CDR3 has 16 amino acids. The CDR3 sequence: CASSRPGTSGYNEQFF. The CDR3 nucleotides are TGTGCCAGCAGCCGACCCGGGACTTCGGGCTACAATGAGCAGTTCTTC.

This clone was detected only once. The V gene is TRBV11-3, the J gene TRBJ1-1; weak D call: TRBD1 (6 bases). Per germline, CDR1 SGHNT and CDR2 YENEEA. The CDR3 spans 14 residues. Trimming removed 5 bases from V and 7 bases from J, with 17 bases in between. Here the CDR3 DNA reads TGTGCCAGCAGCACGAACAGGGAGATTAATGAAGCTTTCTTT. It is translated as CASSTNREINEAFF.

V is TRBV3-1 (or the pseudogene TRBV3-2) and J is TRBJ2-7; 9 positions agree with TRBD2. The CDR3 extends over 16 amino acids. V trimming: 3 bases; J trimming: 2 bases; junction bases outside the gene matches: 8. The V gene's germline CDR1 is LGHDT and CDR2 YNNKEL (reference sequence). The CDR3 sequence: CASSQRGQRGAYEQYF. The CDR3 DNA reads TGTGCCAGCAGCCAGAGGGGCCAGCGGGGGGCCTACGAGCAGTACTTC.

CDR3 region: CASRVGLSTDTQYF. The CDR3 bases are TGTGCCAGCAGAGTGGGACTATCCACAGATACGCAGTATTTT. The V call is TRBV5-6, the J call TRBJ2-3; 7 bases align to TRBD2. Germline CDR1 and CDR2: SGHDT and YYEEEE. The ends lost 5 bases at V and 2 bases at J; junction bases unmatched: 5. This CDR3 comprises 14 residues.

V and J are TRBV11-2 and TRBJ2-1, with 9 bases aligning to TRBD2. Trimming removed 0 bases from V and 15 bases from J; junction bases left unmatched: 9. Germline V lookup: CDR1 SGHAT, CDR2 FQNNGV. CDR3 length: 14 residues. The CDR3 region is CASSLDLSGSFPFF. In DNA, the CDR3 is TGTGCCAGCAGCTTAGATCTTAGCGGGAGTTTCCCGTTCTTC. Drawing the rest from reference TRBV11-2 and TRBJ2-1, the complete variable domain is EAGVAQSPRYKIIEKRQSVAFWCNPISGHATLYWYQQILGQGPKLLIQFQNNGVVDDSQLPKDRFSAERLKGVDSTLKIQPAKLEDSAVYLCASSLDLSGSFPFFGPGTRLTVL.

This chain joins TRBV5-8 and TRBJ1-5; 8 nucleotides align to TRBD1. The CDR3 covers 16 residues. The junction had 7 bases not matched to a gene; V was cut back by 3 bases and J by 2 bases. CDR1 and CDR2 from the germline V gene are SGHTS and YDEGEE. The CDR3 here is CASSSTGGVGNQPQHF. The CDR3 DNA follows: TGTGCCAGCAGCTCAACAGGGGGGGTAGGCAATCAGCCCCAGCATTTT.

V usage is TRBV3-1 (or the pseudogene TRBV3-2) and J usage is TRBJ2-3; 13 positions agree with TRBD2. J lost 1 base, V lost 4 bases, and 8 bases had no gene match. Per the germline V gene, CDR1 is LGHDT and CDR2 is YNNKEL (reference sequence). CDR3 size: 18 residues. This chain's CDR3 is CASSPDRGTSGGTDTQYF. Here the CDR3 DNA reads TGTGCCAGCAGCCCAGATAGAGGGACTAGCGGGGGCACAGATACGCAGTATTTT.